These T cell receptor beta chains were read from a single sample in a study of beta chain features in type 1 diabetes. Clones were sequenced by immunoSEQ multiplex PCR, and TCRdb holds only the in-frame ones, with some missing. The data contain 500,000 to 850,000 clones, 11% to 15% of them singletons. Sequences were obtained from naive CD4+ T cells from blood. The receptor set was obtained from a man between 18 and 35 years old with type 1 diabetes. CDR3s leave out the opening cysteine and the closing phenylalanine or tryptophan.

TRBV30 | AWSVPLQGAREAF
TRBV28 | ASSFVGQGGQPQH
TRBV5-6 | ASSFTGADTQY
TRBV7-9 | ASSAGQPEQY
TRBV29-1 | SGLGRYNEQF
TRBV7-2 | ASSLGPSGSTDTQY
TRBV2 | ASSSRTGVDEQF
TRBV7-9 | ASSLGTGSHEQY
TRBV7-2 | ASSSPRGGAGGAETQY
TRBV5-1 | ASSAIQGDYGYT
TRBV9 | ASSVEMNTEAF
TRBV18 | ASSPGTGETQY
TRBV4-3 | ASSQGVGSYNQPQH
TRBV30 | AWRESATNEKLF
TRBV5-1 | ASSLTRGTDTQY
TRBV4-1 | ASSPPGGGLSNQPQH
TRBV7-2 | ASSPRTSGEAYNEQF